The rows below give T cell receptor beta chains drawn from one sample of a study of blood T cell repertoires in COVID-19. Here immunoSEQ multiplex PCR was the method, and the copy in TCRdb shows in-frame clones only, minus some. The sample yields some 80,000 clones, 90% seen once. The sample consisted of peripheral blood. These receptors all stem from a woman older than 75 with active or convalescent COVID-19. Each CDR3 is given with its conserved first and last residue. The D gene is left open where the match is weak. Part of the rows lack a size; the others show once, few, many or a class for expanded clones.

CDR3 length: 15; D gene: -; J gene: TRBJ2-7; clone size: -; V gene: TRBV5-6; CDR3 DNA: TGTGCCAGCAGCTCACGGGTATTGATACCTTACGAGCAGTACTTC; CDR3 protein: CASSSRVLIPYEQYF
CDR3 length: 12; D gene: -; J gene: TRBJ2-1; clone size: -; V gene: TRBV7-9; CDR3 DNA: TGTGCCAGCAGCTTGGGGGCCAGTGAGCAGTTCTTC; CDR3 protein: CASSLGASEQFF
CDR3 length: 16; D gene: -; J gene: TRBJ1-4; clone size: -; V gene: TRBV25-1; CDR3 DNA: TGTGCCAGCAGTGAATATCCAACCGGGGGTGGTGAAAAACTGTTTTTT; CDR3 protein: CASSEYPTGGGEKLFF
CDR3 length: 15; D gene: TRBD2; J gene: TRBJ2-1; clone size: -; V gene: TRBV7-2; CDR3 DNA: TGTGCCACCCGGGGGAGGGGTATGGCCTACAATGAGCAGTTCTTC; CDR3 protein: CATRGRGMAYNEQFF
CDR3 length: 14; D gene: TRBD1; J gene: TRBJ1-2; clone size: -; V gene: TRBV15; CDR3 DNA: TGTGCCACCAGCAGGGGACAGGGTCGCTATGGCTACACCTTC; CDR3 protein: CATSRGQGRYGYTF
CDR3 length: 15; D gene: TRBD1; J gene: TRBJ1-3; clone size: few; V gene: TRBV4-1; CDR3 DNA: TGCGCCAGCAGCCAAGCGGCAGGGGGCGGGAACACCATATATTTT; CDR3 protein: CASSQAAGGGNTIYF
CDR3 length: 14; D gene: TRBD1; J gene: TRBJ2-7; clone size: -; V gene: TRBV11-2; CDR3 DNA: TGTGCCAGCGACGGGACAGGGAATTACTACGAGCAGTACTTC; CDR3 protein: CASDGTGNYYEQYF
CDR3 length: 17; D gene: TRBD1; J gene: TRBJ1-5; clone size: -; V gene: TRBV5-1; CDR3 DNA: TGCGCCAGCAGCTCGGACAGGGAGGTTTACAACAATCAGCCCCAGCATTTT; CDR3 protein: CASSSDREVYNNQPQHF
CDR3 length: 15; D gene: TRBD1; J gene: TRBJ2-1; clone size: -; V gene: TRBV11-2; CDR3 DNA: TGTGCCAGCAGCGGACCCGGGACAGGGAACAATGAGCAGTTCTTC; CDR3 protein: CASSGPGTGNNEQFF
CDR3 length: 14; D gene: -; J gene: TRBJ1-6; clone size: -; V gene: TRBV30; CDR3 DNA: TGTGCCTGGAGTCTTGGCGGGGGCGCTTCACCCCTCCACTTT; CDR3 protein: CAWSLGGGASPLHF
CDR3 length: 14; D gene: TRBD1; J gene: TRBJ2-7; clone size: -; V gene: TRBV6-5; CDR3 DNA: TGTGCCAGCAGTCGACAGGGGCGAAACTACGAGCAGTACTTC; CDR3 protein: CASSRQGRNYEQYF
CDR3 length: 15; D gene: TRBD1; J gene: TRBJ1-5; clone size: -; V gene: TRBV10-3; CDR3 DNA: TGTGCCATCAGTGAGTCGGGACAGGGCAATCAGCCCCAGCATTTT; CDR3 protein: CAISESGQGNQPQHF
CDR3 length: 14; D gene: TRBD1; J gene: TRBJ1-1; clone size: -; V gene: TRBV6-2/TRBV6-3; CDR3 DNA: TGTGCCAGCAGTTTTACAGGGGCCCACACTGAAGCTTTCTTT; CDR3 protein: CASSFTGAHTEAFF
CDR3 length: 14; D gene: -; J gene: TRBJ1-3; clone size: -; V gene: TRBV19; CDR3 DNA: TGTGCCAGTAGTGGTCGGGGTCCTGGAAACACCATATATTTT; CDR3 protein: CASSGRGPGNTIYF
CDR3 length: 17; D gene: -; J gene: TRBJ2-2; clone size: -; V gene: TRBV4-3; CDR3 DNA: TGCGCCAGCAGCCAAGATTCTAACAGGCTAAACACCGGGGAGCTGTTTTTT; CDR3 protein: CASSQDSNRLNTGELFF
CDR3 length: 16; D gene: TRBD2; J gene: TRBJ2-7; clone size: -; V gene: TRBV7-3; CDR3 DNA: TGTGCCAGCAGCTTAACGGGACTAGCGGGGAAACCCGAGCAGTACTTC; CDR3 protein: CASSLTGLAGKPEQYF
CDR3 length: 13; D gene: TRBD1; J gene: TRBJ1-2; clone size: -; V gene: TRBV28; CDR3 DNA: TGTGCCAGCAGTGCCAGGGGGGACTATGGCTACACCTTC; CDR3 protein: CASSARGDYGYTF
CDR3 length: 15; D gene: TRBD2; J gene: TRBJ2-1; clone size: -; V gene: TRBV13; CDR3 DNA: TGTGCCAGCAGCTTAGTCGGGACTATAAACAATGAGCAGTTCTTC; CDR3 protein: CASSLVGTINNEQFF
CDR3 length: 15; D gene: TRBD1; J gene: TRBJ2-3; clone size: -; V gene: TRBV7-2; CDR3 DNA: TGTGCCAGCAGCACGACAGGGGGGTTCACAGATACGCAGTATTTT; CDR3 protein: CASSTTGGFTDTQYF
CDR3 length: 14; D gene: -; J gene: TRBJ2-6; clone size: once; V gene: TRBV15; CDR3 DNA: TGTGCCACCAGCAGGAGTGGGGGGGCCGAGGTCCTGACTTTC; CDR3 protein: CATSRSGGAEVLTF
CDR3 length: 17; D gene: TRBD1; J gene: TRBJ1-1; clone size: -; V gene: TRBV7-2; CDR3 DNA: TGTGCCAGCAGCCCCAACCGAGGGGACAGGGGAAACACTGAAGCTTTCTTT; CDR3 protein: CASSPNRGDRGNTEAFF